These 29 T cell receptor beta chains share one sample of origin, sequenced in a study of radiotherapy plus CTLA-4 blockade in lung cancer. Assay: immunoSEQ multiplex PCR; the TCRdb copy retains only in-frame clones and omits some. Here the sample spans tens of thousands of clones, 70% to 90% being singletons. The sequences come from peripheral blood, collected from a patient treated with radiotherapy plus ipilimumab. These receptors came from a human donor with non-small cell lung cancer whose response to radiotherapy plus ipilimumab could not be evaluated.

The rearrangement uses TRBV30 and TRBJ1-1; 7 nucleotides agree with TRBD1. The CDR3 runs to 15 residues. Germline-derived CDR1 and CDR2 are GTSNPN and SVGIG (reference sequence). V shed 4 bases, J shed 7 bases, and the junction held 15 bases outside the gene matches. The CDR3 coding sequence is TGTGCCTGGAATGGAGGGGGCGAATTGAGTAATGAAGCTTTCTTT. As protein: CAWNGGGELSNEAFF.

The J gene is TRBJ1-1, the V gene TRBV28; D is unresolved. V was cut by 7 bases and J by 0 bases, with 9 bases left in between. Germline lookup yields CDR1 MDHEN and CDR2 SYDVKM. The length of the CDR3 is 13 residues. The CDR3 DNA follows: TGTGCCAGCATGGGAGGGATGAACACTGAAGCTTTCTTT. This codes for CASMGGMNTEAFF.

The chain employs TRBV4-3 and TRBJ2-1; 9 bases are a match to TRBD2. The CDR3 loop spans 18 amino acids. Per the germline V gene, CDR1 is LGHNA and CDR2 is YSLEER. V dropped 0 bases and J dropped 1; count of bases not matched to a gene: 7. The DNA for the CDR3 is TGCGCCAGCAGCCAAGATAGGGGAGCGGGAGGATCCTACAATGAGCAGTTCTTC. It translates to CASSQDRGAGGSYNEQFF.

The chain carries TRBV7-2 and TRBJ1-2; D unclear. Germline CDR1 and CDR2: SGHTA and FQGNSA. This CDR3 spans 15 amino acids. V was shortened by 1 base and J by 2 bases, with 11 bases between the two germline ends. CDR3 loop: CASSLVSRGNYGYTF. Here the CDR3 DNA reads TGTGCCAGCAGCTTAGTATCCCGCGGGAACTATGGCTACACCTTC. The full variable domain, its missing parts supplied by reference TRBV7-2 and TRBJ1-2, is GAGVSQSPSNKVTEKGKDVELRCDPISGHTALYWYRQSLGQGLEFLIYFQGNSAPDKSGLPSDRFSAERTGGSVSTLTIQRTQQEDSAVYLCASSLVSRGNYGYTFGSGTRLTVV.

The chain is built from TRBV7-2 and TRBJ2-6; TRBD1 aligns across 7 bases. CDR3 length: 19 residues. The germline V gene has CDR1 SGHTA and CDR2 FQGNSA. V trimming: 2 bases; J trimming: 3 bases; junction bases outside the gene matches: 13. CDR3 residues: CASSLTRQGAMSGANVLTF. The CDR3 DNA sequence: TGTGCCAGCAGCTTAACTCGACAGGGAGCTATGAGTGGGGCCAACGTCCTGACTTTC.

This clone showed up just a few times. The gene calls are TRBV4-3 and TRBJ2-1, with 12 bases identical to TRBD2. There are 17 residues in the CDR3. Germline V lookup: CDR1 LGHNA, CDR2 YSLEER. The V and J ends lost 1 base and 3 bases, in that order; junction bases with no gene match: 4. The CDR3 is CASSQVLAGGHYNEQFF. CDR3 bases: TGCGCCAGCAGCCAAGTCCTAGCGGGAGGGCACTACAATGAGCAGTTCTTC.

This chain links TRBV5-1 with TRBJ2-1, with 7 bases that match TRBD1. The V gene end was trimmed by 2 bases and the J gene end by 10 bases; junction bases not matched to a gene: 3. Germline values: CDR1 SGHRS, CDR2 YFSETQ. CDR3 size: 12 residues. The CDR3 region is CASSLGGREQFF. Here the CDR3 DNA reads TGCGCCAGCAGCTTAGGGGGCAGGGAGCAGTTCTTC.

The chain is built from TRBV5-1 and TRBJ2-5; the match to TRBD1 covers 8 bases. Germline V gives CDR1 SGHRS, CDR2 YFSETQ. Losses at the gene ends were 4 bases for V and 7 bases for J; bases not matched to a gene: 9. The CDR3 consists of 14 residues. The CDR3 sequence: CASSPGTGPGTQYF. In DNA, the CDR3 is TGCGCCAGCAGCCCCGGGACAGGTCCGGGGACCCAGTACTTC. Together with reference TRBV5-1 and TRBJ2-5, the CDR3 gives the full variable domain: KAGVTQTPRYLIKTRGQQVTLSCSPISGHRSVSWYQQTPGQGLQFLFEYFSETQRNKGNFPGRFSGRQFSNSRSEMNVSTLELGDSALYLCASSPGTGPGTQYFGPGTRLLVL.

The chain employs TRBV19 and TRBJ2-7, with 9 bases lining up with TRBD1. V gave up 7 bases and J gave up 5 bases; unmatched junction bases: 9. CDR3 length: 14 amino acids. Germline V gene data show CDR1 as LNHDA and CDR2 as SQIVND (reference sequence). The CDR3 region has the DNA TGTGCCAGTAAACCGGGACAGGGAACGAACGAGCAGTACTTC. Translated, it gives CASKPGQGTNEQYF.

DNA for the CDR3: TGTGCCAGCAGCTTAGCGTCGGCAGGGGGTAATACGCAGTATTTT. As protein: CASSLASAGGNTQYF. V gene TRBV7-6 combines with J gene TRBJ2-3, with 7 bases that match TRBD1. Germline assignment: CDR1 SGHVS and CDR2 FNYEAQ. V trimming: 0 bases; J trimming: 7 bases; junction bases outside the gene matches: 7. This CDR3 spans 15 amino acids.

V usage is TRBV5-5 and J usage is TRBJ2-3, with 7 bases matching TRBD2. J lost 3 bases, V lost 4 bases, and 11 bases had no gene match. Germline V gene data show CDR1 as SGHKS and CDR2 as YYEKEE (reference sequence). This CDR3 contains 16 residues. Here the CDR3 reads CASSGFPGLSTDTQYF. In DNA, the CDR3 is TGTGCCAGCAGCGGCTTCCCGGGACTATCAACAGATACGCAGTATTTT.

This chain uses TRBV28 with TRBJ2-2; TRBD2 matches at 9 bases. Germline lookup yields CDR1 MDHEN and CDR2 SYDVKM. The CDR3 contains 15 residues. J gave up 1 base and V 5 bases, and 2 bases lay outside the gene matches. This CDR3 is CASSRAGGNTGELFF. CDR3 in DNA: TGTGCCAGCAGTAGAGCGGGAGGGAACACCGGGGAGCTGTTTTTT.

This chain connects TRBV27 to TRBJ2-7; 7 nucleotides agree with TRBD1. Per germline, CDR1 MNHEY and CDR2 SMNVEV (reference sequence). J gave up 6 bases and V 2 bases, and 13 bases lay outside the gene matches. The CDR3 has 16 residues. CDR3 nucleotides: TGTGCCAGCAGTTTAAGGGGATCGGACAGGTCGCGCGAGCAGTACTTC. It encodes CASSLRGSDRSREQYF.

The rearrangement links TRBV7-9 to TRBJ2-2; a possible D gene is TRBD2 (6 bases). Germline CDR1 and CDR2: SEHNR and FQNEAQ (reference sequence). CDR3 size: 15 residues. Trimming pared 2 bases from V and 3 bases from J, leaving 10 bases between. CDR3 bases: TGTGCCAGCAGCTTAACGGGGGTGGACACCGGGGAGCTGTTTTTT. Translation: CASSLTGVDTGELFF. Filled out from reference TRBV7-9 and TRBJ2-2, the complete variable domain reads DTGVSQNPRHKITKRGQNVTFRCDPISEHNRLYWYRQTLGQGPEFLTYFQNEAQLEKSRLLSDRFSAERPKGSFSTLEIQRTEQGDSAMYLCASSLTGVDTGELFFGEGSRLTVL.

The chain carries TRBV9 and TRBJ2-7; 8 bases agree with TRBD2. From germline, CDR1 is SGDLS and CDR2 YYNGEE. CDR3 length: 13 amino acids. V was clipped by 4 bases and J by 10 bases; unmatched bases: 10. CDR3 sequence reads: CASSPPTSEEQYF. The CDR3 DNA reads TGTGCCAGCAGCCCCCCGACTAGCGAGGAACAGTACTTC. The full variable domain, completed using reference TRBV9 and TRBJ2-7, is DSGVTQTPKHLITATGQRVTLRCSPRSGDLSVYWYQQSLDQGLQFLIQYYNGEERAKGNILERFSAQQFPDLHSELNLSSLELGDSALYFCASSPPTSEEQYFGPGTRLTVT.

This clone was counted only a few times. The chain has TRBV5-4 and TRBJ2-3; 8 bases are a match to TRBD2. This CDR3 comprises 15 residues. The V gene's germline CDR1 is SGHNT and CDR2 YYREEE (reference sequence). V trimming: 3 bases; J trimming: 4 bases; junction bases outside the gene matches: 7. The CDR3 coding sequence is TGTGCCAGCAGCTCCCAGCGGGAGAGCTCAGATACGCAGTATTTT. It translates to CASSSQRESSDTQYF. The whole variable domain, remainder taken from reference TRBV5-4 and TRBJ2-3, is ETGVTQSPTHLIKTRGQQVTLRCSSQSGHNTVSWYQQALGQGPQFIFQYYREEENGRGNFPPRFSGLQFPNYSSELNVNALELDDSALYLCASSSQRESSDTQYFGPGTRLTVL.

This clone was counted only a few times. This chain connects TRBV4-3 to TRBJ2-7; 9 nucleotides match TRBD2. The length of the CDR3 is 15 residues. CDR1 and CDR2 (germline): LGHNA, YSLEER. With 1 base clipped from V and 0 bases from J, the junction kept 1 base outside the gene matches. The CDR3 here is CASSQGTSASYEQYF. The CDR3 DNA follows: TGCGCCAGCAGCCAAGGGACTAGCGCCTCCTACGAGCAGTACTTC.

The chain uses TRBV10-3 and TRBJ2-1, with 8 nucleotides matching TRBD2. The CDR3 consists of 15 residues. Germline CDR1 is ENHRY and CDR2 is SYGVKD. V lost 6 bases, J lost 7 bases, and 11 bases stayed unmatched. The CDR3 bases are TGTGCCATCAGCGGGCGGGAGGCCCTGGAAAATGAGCAGTTCTTC. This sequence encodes CAISGREALENEQFF.

CDR3 sequence (DNA): TGTGCCAGCAGAGATACCACAGGGGGCGTCGGAAACACCATATATTTT. Its translation is CASRDTTGGVGNTIYF. V gene TRBV27 combines with J gene TRBJ1-3, with TRBD1 identical over 9 bases. This CDR3 is built from 16 residues. Germline values: CDR1 MNHEY, CDR2 SMNVEV (reference sequence). J lost 4 bases, V lost 6 bases, and 10 bases had no gene match.

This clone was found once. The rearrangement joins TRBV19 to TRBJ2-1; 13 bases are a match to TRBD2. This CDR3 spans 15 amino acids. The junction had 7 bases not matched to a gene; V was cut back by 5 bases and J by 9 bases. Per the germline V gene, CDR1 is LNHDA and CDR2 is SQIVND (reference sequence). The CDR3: CASSLGLAGWGEQFF. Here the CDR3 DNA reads TGTGCCAGTAGTTTGGGACTAGCGGGATGGGGTGAGCAGTTCTTC.

CDR3 protein: CASSPPYMLEQYF. CDR3 in DNA: TGTGCCAGCAGCCCGCCCTATATGTTGGAGCAGTACTTC. The rearrangement joins TRBV11-2 to TRBJ2-7; D ambiguous. The CDR3 sequence is 13 residues long. Per germline, CDR1 SGHAT and CDR2 FQNNGV. V was pared by 5 bases and J by 7 bases, with 15 bases between.

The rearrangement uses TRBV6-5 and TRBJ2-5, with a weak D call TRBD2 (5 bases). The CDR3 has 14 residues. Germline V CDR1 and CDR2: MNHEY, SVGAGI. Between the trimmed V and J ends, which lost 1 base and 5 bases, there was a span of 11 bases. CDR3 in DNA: TGTGCCAGCAGTTACTTCGGGGTACGCGAGACCCAGTACTTC. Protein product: CASSYFGVRETQYF.

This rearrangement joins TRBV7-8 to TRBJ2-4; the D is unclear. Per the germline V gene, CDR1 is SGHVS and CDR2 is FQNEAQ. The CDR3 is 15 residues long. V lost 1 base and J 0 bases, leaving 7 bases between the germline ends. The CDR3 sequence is CASSLDSLAKNIQYF. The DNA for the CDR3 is TGTGCCAGCAGCTTAGACTCGCTAGCCAAAAACATTCAGTACTTC.

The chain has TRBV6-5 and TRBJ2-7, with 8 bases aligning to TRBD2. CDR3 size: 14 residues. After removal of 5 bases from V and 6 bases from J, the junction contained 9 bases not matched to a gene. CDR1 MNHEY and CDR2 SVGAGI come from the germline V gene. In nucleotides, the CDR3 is TGTGCCAGCAGTAAACGGGCGGCGGGGGGCGAGCAGTACTTC. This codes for CASSKRAAGGEQYF.

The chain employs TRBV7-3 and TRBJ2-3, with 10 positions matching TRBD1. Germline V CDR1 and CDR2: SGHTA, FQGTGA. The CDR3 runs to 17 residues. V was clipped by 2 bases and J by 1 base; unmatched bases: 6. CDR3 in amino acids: CASSLSTGGPGTDTQYF. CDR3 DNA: TGTGCCAGCAGCTTATCGACAGGGGGCCCAGGCACAGATACGCAGTATTTT.

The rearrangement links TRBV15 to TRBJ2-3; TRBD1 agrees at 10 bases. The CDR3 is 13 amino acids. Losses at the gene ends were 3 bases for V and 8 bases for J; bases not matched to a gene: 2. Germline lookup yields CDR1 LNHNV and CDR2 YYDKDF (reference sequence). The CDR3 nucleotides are TGTGCCACCAGCAGGACAGGGGGCGGTACGCAGTATTTT. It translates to CATSRTGGGTQYF.

The CDR3 is CASSPGTSGISTDTQYF. The CDR3 DNA is TGTGCCAGCTCACCAGGGACTAGCGGGATCAGCACAGATACGCAGTATTTT. The chain employs TRBV18 and TRBJ2-3; TRBD2 agrees at 13 bases. V lost 2 bases, J lost 0 bases, and 2 bases stayed unmatched. The CDR3 has 17 amino acids. Germline V gene data show CDR1 as KGHSH and CDR2 as LQKENI.

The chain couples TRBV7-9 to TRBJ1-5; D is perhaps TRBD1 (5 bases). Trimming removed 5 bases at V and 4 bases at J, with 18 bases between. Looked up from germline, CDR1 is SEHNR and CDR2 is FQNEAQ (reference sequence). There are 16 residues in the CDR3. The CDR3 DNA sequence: TGTGCCAGCAGCCCTGGGGCAGATCTTATGAATCAGCCCCAGCATTTT. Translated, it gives CASSPGADLMNQPQHF.

CDR3 DNA sequence: TGTGCCAGCTCACCGAACGCGGACGGGATACCCTATGGCTACACCTTC. This codes for CASSPNADGIPYGYTF. V and J are TRBV18 and TRBJ1-2; D uncertain. V shed 3 bases and J shed 4 bases, with 18 bases lying between them. The CDR3 totals 16 residues. Germline CDR1 and CDR2: KGHSH and LQKENI.